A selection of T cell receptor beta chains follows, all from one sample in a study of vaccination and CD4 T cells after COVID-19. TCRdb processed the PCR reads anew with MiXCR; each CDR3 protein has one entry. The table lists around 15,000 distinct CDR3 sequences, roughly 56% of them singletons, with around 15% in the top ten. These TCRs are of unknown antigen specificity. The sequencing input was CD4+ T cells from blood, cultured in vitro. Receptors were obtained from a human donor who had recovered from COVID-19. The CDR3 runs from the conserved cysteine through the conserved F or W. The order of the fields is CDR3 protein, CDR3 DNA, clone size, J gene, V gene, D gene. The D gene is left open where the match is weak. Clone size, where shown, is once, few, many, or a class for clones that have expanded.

CDR3aa: CASSLEGRASNYGYTF; CDR3nt: TGTGCCAGCAGCTTAGAAGGCAGGGCCTCTAACTATGGCTACACCTTT; abundance: few; j_gene: TRBJ1-2; v_gene: TRBV11-3; d_gene: NA
CDR3aa: CSASMGGRGNEQFF; CDR3nt: TGCAGTGCTAGTATGGGGGGGAGAGGCAATGAGCAGTTCTTC; abundance: NA; j_gene: TRBJ2-1; v_gene: TRBV20-1; d_gene: TRBD2
CDR3aa: CSAYGIPAYEQYF; CDR3nt: TGCAGTGCATACGGAATCCCGGCCTACGAGCAGTACTTC; abundance: NA; j_gene: TRBJ2-7; v_gene: TRBV20-1; d_gene: NA
CDR3aa: CASSEFRVLGTDTQYF; CDR3nt: TGTGCCAGCAGTGAATTCAGGGTACTAGGGACAGATACGCAGTATTTT; abundance: NA; j_gene: TRBJ2-3; v_gene: TRBV25-1; d_gene: NA
CDR3aa: CATSVQGEGEQFF; CDR3nt: TGTGCCACCAGCGTACAGGGGGAAGGTGAGCAGTTCTTC; abundance: NA; j_gene: TRBJ2-1; v_gene: TRBV15; d_gene: TRBD1
CDR3aa: CAIRKGQGDNSPLHF; CDR3nt: TGTGCCATCAGGAAGGGGCAGGGAGATAATTCACCCCTCCACTTT; abundance: few; j_gene: TRBJ1-6; v_gene: TRBV10-3; d_gene: NA
CDR3aa: CASSPRVAEQFF; CDR3nt: TGTGCCAGCAGCCCTCGTGTTGCTGAGCAGTTCTTC; abundance: NA; j_gene: TRBJ2-1; v_gene: TRBV6-2/TRBV6-3; d_gene: NA
CDR3aa: CSARDTSDSYNEQFF; CDR3nt: TGCAGTGCTAGGGATACTAGCGACTCCTACAATGAGCAGTTCTTC; abundance: NA; j_gene: TRBJ2-1; v_gene: TRBV20-1; d_gene: TRBD2
CDR3aa: CATSRRTELTDTQYF; CDR3nt: TGTGCCACCAGCAGAAGGACAGAGCTCACAGATACGCAGTATTTT; abundance: NA; j_gene: TRBJ2-3; v_gene: TRBV15; d_gene: NA
CDR3aa: CASSLATARGGETQYF; CDR3nt: TGTGCCAGCAGCTTGGCAACAGCAAGGGGAGGGGAGACCCAGTACTTC; abundance: few; j_gene: TRBJ2-5; v_gene: TRBV7-8; d_gene: TRBD2
CDR3aa: CSAIGLAGEEETQYF; CDR3nt: TGCAGTGCTATAGGACTAGCGGGAGAGGAGGAGACCCAGTACTTC; abundance: few; j_gene: TRBJ2-5; v_gene: TRBV20-1; d_gene: TRBD2
CDR3aa: CASSPPSGAYYNEQFF; CDR3nt: TGTGCCAGCTCACCACCTAGCGGGGCATATTACAATGAGCAGTTCTTC; abundance: once; j_gene: TRBJ2-1; v_gene: TRBV18; d_gene: TRBD2
CDR3aa: CASSLLDGVKSLHF; CDR3nt: TGTGCCAGCAGCCTTCTAGACGGAGTGAAGTCCCTCCACTTT; abundance: NA; j_gene: TRBJ1-6; v_gene: TRBV7-8; d_gene: NA
CDR3aa: CASSLFGQSSSYNEQFF; CDR3nt: TGCGCCAGCAGCTTGTTTGGCCAGTCGAGCTCCTACAATGAGCAGTTCTTC; abundance: NA; j_gene: TRBJ2-1; v_gene: TRBV5-1; d_gene: NA
CDR3aa: CASSVPVPNTEAFF; CDR3nt: TGTGCCAGTAGCGTACCTGTACCGAACACTGAAGCTTTCTTT; abundance: NA; j_gene: TRBJ1-1; v_gene: TRBV28; d_gene: NA
CDR3aa: CASSEALGGSEETQYF; CDR3nt: TGTGCCAGCAGTGAAGCGCTAGGGGGGAGTGAGGAGACCCAGTACTTC; abundance: few; j_gene: TRBJ2-5; v_gene: TRBV6-1; d_gene: NA
CDR3aa: CASSQALETQYF; CDR3nt: TGTGCCAGCAGCCAGGCGCTCGAGACCCAGTACTTC; abundance: few; j_gene: TRBJ2-5; v_gene: TRBV6-1; d_gene: NA
CDR3aa: CASSLRTGGAEQYF; CDR3nt: TGTGCCAGCAGCTTAAGGACTGGGGGGGCCGAACAGTACTTC; abundance: NA; j_gene: TRBJ2-7; v_gene: TRBV7-2; d_gene: NA
CDR3aa: CASSVGQGTEAFF; CDR3nt: TGTGCCAGCAGTGTCGGACAGGGGACTGAAGCTTTCTTT; abundance: NA; j_gene: TRBJ1-1; v_gene: TRBV2; d_gene: TRBD1
CDR3aa: CASSDRTGPQPQHF; CDR3nt: TGTGCCAGCAGTGACAGGACAGGCCCTCAGCCCCAGCATTTT; abundance: NA; j_gene: TRBJ1-5; v_gene: TRBV6-1; d_gene: TRBD1
CDR3aa: CSAREEGGVGETQYF; CDR3nt: TGCAGTGCTAGAGAGGAGGGAGGGGTTGGAGAGACCCAGTACTTC; abundance: few; j_gene: TRBJ2-5; v_gene: TRBV20-1; d_gene: TRBD2
CDR3aa: CSASPPLGTGGPTDTQYF; CDR3nt: TGCAGTGCTAGTCCCCCGTTGGGTACGGGAGGGCCCACAGATACGCAGTATTTT; abundance: NA; j_gene: TRBJ2-3; v_gene: TRBV20-1; d_gene: TRBD2
CDR3aa: CASSTGSGEQYF; CDR3nt: TGTGCCAGCAGCACAGGGTCGGGCGAGCAGTACTTC; abundance: NA; j_gene: TRBJ2-7; v_gene: TRBV7-3; d_gene: NA
CDR3aa: CASSQDIQDWGPYQPQHF; CDR3nt: TGCGCCAGCAGCCAAGATATCCAGGACTGGGGACCCTATCAGCCCCAGCATTTT; abundance: NA; j_gene: TRBJ1-5; v_gene: TRBV4-1; d_gene: NA